These 30 T cell receptor beta chains were all obtained from the same sample, sequenced in a study of blood T cell repertoires in COVID-19. Sequenced by immunoSEQ multiplex PCR; TCRdb stores in-frame clones only, minus some. The profile shows about 210,000 clones, around 87% of them singletons. Sequencing was carried out using peripheral blood. The receptors were gathered from a man in his sixties with acute or convalescent COVID-19.

The rearrangement links TRBV30 to TRBJ2-4, with D possibly being TRBD1 (6 bases). The germline V gene encodes CDR1 GTSNPN and CDR2 SVGIG (reference sequence). CDR3 length: 12 residues. V shed 3 bases and J shed 5 bases, with 8 bases lying between them. The CDR3 loop reads CAWRTGQNIQYF. The CDR3 bases are TGTGCCTGGAGGACAGGCCAAAACATTCAGTACTTC.

The genes are TRBV30 and TRBJ2-1, with a possible D match to TRBD1 (6 bases). Germline lookup yields CDR1 GTSNPN and CDR2 SVGIG (reference sequence). V gave up 2 bases and J gave up 7 bases, with 27 bases separating them. CDR3 length: 18 amino acids. CDR3 loop: CAWSISLRGEGVMNEQFF. Here the CDR3 DNA reads TGTGCCTGGAGTATATCCCTCAGGGGTGAGGGAGTAATGAATGAGCAGTTCTTC. Drawing the rest from reference TRBV30 and TRBJ2-1, the complete variable domain is SQTIHQWPATLVQPVGSPLSLECTVEGTSNPNLYWYRQAAGRGLQLLFYSVGIGQISSEVPQNLSASRPQDRQFILSSKKLLLSDSGFYLCAWSISLRGEGVMNEQFFGPGTRLTVL.

This clone was picked up a small number of times. The chain is built from TRBV19 and TRBJ1-1, with D perhaps matching TRBD1 (6 bases). This CDR3 is 14 amino acids long. Deletions cut 7 bases from V and 0 bases from J, with 12 bases between. Germline V lookup: CDR1 LNHDA, CDR2 SQIVND (reference sequence). For the CDR3, the DNA is TGTGCCAGTACCAGGGGCCTATTGAACACTGAAGCTTTCTTT. Protein: CASTRGLLNTEAFF.

This chain uses TRBV25-1 with TRBJ1-4, with TRBD1 identical over 7 bases. J gave up 4 bases and V 1 base, and 9 bases lay outside the gene matches. Germline CDR1 reads MGHDK; CDR2 reads SYGVNS. The CDR3 contains 17 residues. The CDR3 protein is CASSESPATGINEKLFF. As DNA, the CDR3 is TGTGCCAGCAGTGAATCACCCGCGACAGGGATTAATGAAAAACTGTTTTTT.

This sequence joins TRBV6-2 or TRBV6-3 and TRBJ2-5; D gene ambiguous. The V end lost 3 bases, the J end lost 1 base, and 3 bases lay between the germline ends. Germline CDR1 and CDR2: MNHEY and SVGEGT. CDR3 length equals 12 residues. The CDR3 reads CASSYSQETQYF. CDR3 nucleotide sequence: TGTGCCAGCAGTTATAGCCAAGAGACCCAGTACTTC.

The chain couples TRBV12-2 to TRBJ2-7; TRBD2, the table's D call, lacks a check against the DNA. TRBV12-2 is a pseudogene. This CDR3 spans 17 amino acids. CDR3 in amino acids: CASRLAGTSGINYEQYF. The CDR3 nucleotides read TGTGCAAGTCGCTTAGCGGGGACTAGCGGGATCAACTACGAGCAGTACTTC.

The chain employs TRBV4-1 and TRBJ2-1; 12 bases fit TRBD1. The CDR3 totals 18 residues. Per the germline V gene, CDR1 is MGHRA and CDR2 is YSYEKL. V lost 0 bases and J lost 6; bases outside the gene matches: 9. CDR3 sequence (DNA): TGCGCCAGCAGCCAAGATCCGGGGGGACAGGGGGCGCGCAATGAGCAGTTCTTC. This sequence encodes CASSQDPGGQGARNEQFF.

The rearrangement joins TRBV7-3 to TRBJ2-2, with D possibly being TRBD2 (7 bases). The V end was cut by 4 bases, the J end by 4 bases, with 19 bases between. Germline V CDR1 and CDR2: SGHTA, FQGTGA. The CDR3 runs to 17 residues. Here the CDR3 reads CASSSRGRGAGTGELFF. CDR3 in DNA: TGTGCCAGCAGCTCCCGGGGACGGGGGGCAGGCACCGGGGAGCTGTTTTTT. The whole variable domain, remainder taken from reference TRBV7-3 and TRBJ2-2, is GAGVSQTPSNKVTEKGKYVELRCDPISGHTALYWYRQSLGQGPEFLIYFQGTGAADDSGLPNDRFFAVRPEGSVSTLKIQRTERGDSAVYLCASSSRGRGAGTGELFFGEGSRLTVL.

This chain connects TRBV7-9 to TRBJ2-5; possible D gene TRBD2, 7 bases. The ends were cut back, 5 bases at V and 5 bases at J, with 24 bases in the middle. This CDR3 is built from 17 residues. Germline V CDR1 and CDR2: SEHNR, FQNEAQ (reference sequence). Here the CDR3 reads CASSPIMAGAARETQYF. CDR3 DNA: TGTGCCAGCAGCCCTATCATGGCGGGGGCGGCGCGGGAGACCCAGTACTTC.

The chain has TRBV5-4 and TRBJ1-6, with TRBD1 identical over 9 bases. The CDR3 is 16 amino acids. In germline, CDR1 is SGHNT, CDR2 YYREEE (reference sequence). The ends lost 4 bases at V and 7 bases at J; junction bases unmatched: 9. This CDR3 is CASSPTNRGLNSPLHF. The CDR3 bases are TGTGCCAGCAGCCCAACCAACAGGGGGCTGAATTCACCCCTCCACTTT.

This clone was counted between two and nine times. This sequence joins TRBV29-1 and TRBJ2-7; 11 bases are shared with TRBD1. There are 14 residues in the CDR3. Germline V gene lookup returns CDR1 SQVTM and CDR2 ANQGSEA. J lost 4 bases, V lost 6 bases, and 8 bases had no gene match. The CDR3 region is CSVGRDRGLYEQYF. The CDR3 DNA is TGCAGCGTGGGTCGGGACAGGGGGTTATACGAGCAGTACTTC.

In its sample, this clone was seen a few times. V and J are TRBV5-1 and TRBJ2-6; the D is unclear. This CDR3 contains 17 residues. V shed 9 bases and J shed 0 bases, with 19 bases lying between them. In germline, CDR1 is SGHRS, CDR2 YFSETQ. CDR3 amino acids: CATSSAATGSGANVLTF. The CDR3 bases are TGCGCCACCTCGAGTGCCGCAACCGGCTCTGGGGCCAACGTCCTGACTTTC.

The chain carries TRBV6-5 and TRBJ2-7; 7 nucleotides align to TRBD1. Per the germline V gene, CDR1 is MNHEY and CDR2 is SVGAGI. The CDR3 length is 13 residues. Unmatched junction bases numbered 8, after V lost 6 bases and J lost 6 bases. The CDR3 region has the DNA TGTGCCAGCAGAAGACAGGGTTGGGGCGAGCAGTACTTC. It specifies CASRRQGWGEQYF.

The rearrangement uses TRBV7-2 and TRBJ1-5, with D perhaps TRBD1 (5 bases). The CDR3 is 16 amino acids. The germline V gene encodes CDR1 SGHTA and CDR2 FQGNSA. The V and J ends lost 5 bases and 0 bases respectively, with 14 bases between them. In DNA form, the CDR3 reads TGTGCCAGCAGCCCGGGGGTTCTGAGTAGCAATCAGCCCCAGCATTTT. It codes for CASSPGVLSSNQPQHF.

The genes are TRBV11-1 and TRBJ2-7, with TRBD1 as a possible D gene (6 bases). With 3 bases removed from V and 7 bases from J, the gap between germline ends came to 16 bases. Germline V gene sequence: CDR1 SGHAT, CDR2 FQDESV (reference sequence). The CDR3 is 14 residues long. CDR3 amino acids: CASSLGLGAREQYF. Written as DNA, the CDR3 is TGTGCCAGCAGCTTGGGTTTGGGGGCTCGGGAGCAGTACTTC.

This clone appeared once. The J gene is TRBJ2-3, the V gene TRBV4-2; TRBD2 agrees at 12 bases. From germline, CDR1 is LGHNA and CDR2 YNFKEQ. The CDR3 sequence is 17 residues long. After removal of 4 bases from V and 0 bases from J, the junction contained 5 bases not matched to a gene. For the CDR3, the DNA is TGTGCCAGCAGCCGGACTAGCGGGGCCCAGAGCACAGATACGCAGTATTTT. It encodes CASSRTSGAQSTDTQYF.

This clone appeared once. V and J are TRBV5-1 and TRBJ2-1, with a weak D call TRBD2 (6 bases). The CDR3 length is 14 residues. CDR1 and CDR2 (germline): SGHRS, YFSETQ. The V gene lost 7 bases and the J gene lost 0 bases, with 11 bases spanning the gap. Here the CDR3 reads CASASGLSYNEQFF. CDR3 DNA sequence: TGCGCCAGCGCAAGCGGGCTCTCCTACAATGAGCAGTTCTTC.

This chain links TRBV6-5 with TRBJ2-3, with D possibly matching TRBD2 (7 bases). The ends were cut back, 3 bases at V and 2 bases at J, with 12 bases in the middle. Germline V gives CDR1 MNHEY, CDR2 SVGAGI. This CDR3 is 15 amino acids long. The CDR3 spells CASSYRGAYTDTQYF. Here the CDR3 DNA reads TGTGCCAGCAGTTATCGGGGGGCGTACACAGATACGCAGTATTTT.

V usage is TRBV20-1 and J usage is TRBJ2-3, with D hard to call. Deletions cut 6 bases from V and 7 bases from J, with 2 bases between. The CDR3 is 8 residues long. Germline V gives CDR1 DFQATT, CDR2 SNEGSKA (reference sequence). The CDR3 DNA follows: TGCAGTGCCAATACGCAGTATTTT. Translated: CSANTQYF.

This rearrangement joins TRBV5-5 to TRBJ2-7; 7 bases agree with TRBD2. The CDR3 spans 11 residues. Germline values: CDR1 SGHKS, CDR2 YYEKEE (reference sequence). Unmatched junction bases numbered 2, after V lost 2 bases and J lost 9 bases. The CDR3 spells CASSLPGGQYF. The DNA for the CDR3 is TGTGCCAGCAGCTTACCGGGAGGGCAGTACTTC.

The chain has TRBV7-8 and TRBJ2-6; possible D gene TRBD1, 6 bases. Germline V CDR1 and CDR2: SGHVS, FQNEAQ. The CDR3 loop spans 18 amino acids. V was trimmed by 4 bases and J by 0 bases, leaving 16 bases between them. The CDR3 DNA follows: TGTGCCAGCAGCTCCCTAGGACAGCGGAACTCTGGGGCCAACGTCCTGACTTTC. It yields the protein CASSSLGQRNSGANVLTF. Using reference TRBV7-8 and TRBJ2-6 for the parts outside the CDR3, the full variable domain is GAGVSQSPRYKVAKRGQDVALRCDPISGHVSLFWYQQALGQGPEFLTYFQNEAQLDKSGLPSDRFFAERPEGSVSTLKIQRTQQEDSAVYLCASSSLGQRNSGANVLTFGAGSRLTVL.

The chain couples TRBV18 to TRBJ2-3; TRBD1 matches 7 bases. Germline lookup yields CDR1 KGHSH and CDR2 LQKENI. Losses at the gene ends were 2 bases for V and 1 base for J; bases not matched to a gene: 3. The CDR3 is 15 amino acids. The CDR3 bases are TGTGCCAGCTCACCAAGGGACAGTCGCACAGATACGCAGTATTTT. Translated: CASSPRDSRTDTQYF.

The J gene is TRBJ2-3, the V gene TRBV28, with 8 bases that match TRBD2. J gave up 0 bases and V 7 bases, and 6 bases lay outside the gene matches. CDR3 length: 15 amino acids. Germline V gene lookup returns CDR1 MDHEN and CDR2 SYDVKM. The CDR3 region is CASTPRGGSTDTQYF. DNA for the CDR3: TGTGCCAGCACCCCTCGGGGGGGAAGCACAGATACGCAGTATTTT.

V gene TRBV5-8 combines with J gene TRBJ2-7, with TRBD2 identical over 15 bases. Germline CDR1 SGHTS, CDR2 YDEGEE. V lost 4 bases to trimming and J lost 2 bases; unmatched junction nucleotides: 4. CDR3 size: 16 residues. CDR3 region: CASSTGTSGGTYEQYF. In nucleotides, the CDR3 is TGTGCCAGCAGCACCGGGACTAGCGGGGGGACCTACGAGCAGTACTTC.

There are a few counts of this clone. The chain joins TRBV6-2 or TRBV6-3 to TRBJ1-2; D call uncertain. Germline assignment: CDR1 MNHEY and CDR2 SVGEGT. CDR3 length: 15 residues. Trimming shortened V by 0 bases and J by 2 bases, and 10 bases separated the two germline ends. CDR3 amino acids: CASSYSQLRNYGYTF. As DNA, the CDR3 is TGTGCCAGCAGTTACTCCCAACTGAGGAACTATGGCTACACCTTC.

CDR3 coding DNA: TGCAGCGTTGAAGAACGAGCGAGCACAGATACGCAGTATTTT. Protein: CSVEERASTDTQYF. The chain joins TRBV29-1 to TRBJ2-3; the D is unclear. The CDR3 totals 14 residues. The germline CDR1 and CDR2 sequences are SQVTM and ANQGSEA. V was shortened by 0 bases and J by 0 bases, with 7 bases between the two germline ends.

The chain links TRBV28 to TRBJ1-6, with 10 bases fitting TRBD1. This CDR3 has 17 residues. Trimming took 6 bases from V and 6 from J; bases not matched to a gene: 11. The germline V gene has CDR1 MDHEN and CDR2 SYDVKM. CDR3 loop: CASRRPRTGGGNSPLHF. For the CDR3, the DNA is TGTGCCAGCAGGCGACCCCGGACAGGGGGGGGTAATTCACCCCTCCACTTT. Variable domain in full (rest from reference TRBV28 and TRBJ1-6): DVKVTQSSRYLVKRTGEKVFLECVQDMDHENMFWYRQDPGLGLRLIYFSYDVKMKEKGDIPEGYSVSREKKERFSLILESASTNQTSMYLCASRRPRTGGGNSPLHFGNGTRLTVT.

This CDR3 reads CATSRPSRSGANVLTF. CDR3 sequence (DNA): TGTGCCACCAGCAGACCCTCACGGTCTGGGGCCAACGTCCTGACTTTC. The chain is built from TRBV15 and TRBJ2-6, with D hard to call. CDR3 length equals 16 residues. The V gene lost 2 bases and the J gene lost 1 base, with 9 bases spanning the gap. The germline gives CDR1 LNHNV, CDR2 YYDKDF (reference sequence).

V gene TRBV27 combines with J gene TRBJ1-2; weak D call: TRBD1 (6 bases). The CDR3 runs 15 residues. The germline CDR1 and CDR2 sequences are MNHEY and SMNVEV (reference sequence). Trimming removed 1 base from V and 5 bases from J, with 14 bases in between. CDR3 sequence (DNA): TGTGCCAGCAGTTTATATGGGGGAGGGGGATATGGCTACACCTTC. This gives the protein CASSLYGGGGYGYTF.

The chain uses TRBV6-5 and TRBJ2-3; 8 bases are shared with TRBD2. The V and J ends lost 10 bases and 2 bases, in that order; junction bases with no gene match: 8. The germline V gene encodes CDR1 MNHEY and CDR2 SVGAGI. There are 14 residues in the CDR3. CDR3 DNA: TGTGCCACCTTAGCGGGGCGATACACAGATACGCAGTATTTT. Amino acids: CATLAGRYTDTQYF.